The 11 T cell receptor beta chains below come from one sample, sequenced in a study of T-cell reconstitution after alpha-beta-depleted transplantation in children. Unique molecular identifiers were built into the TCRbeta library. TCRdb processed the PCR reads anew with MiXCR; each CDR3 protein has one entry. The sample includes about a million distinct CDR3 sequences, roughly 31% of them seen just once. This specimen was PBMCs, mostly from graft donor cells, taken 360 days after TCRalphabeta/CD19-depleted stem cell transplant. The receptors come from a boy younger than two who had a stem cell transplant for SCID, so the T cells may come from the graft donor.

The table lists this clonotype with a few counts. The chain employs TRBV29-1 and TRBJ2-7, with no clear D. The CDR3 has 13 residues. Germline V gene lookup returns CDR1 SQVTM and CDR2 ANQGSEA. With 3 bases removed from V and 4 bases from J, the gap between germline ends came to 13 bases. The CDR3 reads CSVEGKSVYEQYF. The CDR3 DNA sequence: TGCAGCGTTGAGGGGAAATCCGTTTACGAGCAGTACTTC.

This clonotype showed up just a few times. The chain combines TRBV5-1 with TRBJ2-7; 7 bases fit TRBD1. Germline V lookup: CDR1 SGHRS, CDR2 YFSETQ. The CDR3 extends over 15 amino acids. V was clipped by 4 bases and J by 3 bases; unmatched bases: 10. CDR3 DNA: TGCGCCAGCAGCCGCATAGGGGGCGTCAACTACGAGCAGTACTTC. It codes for CASSRIGGVNYEQYF.

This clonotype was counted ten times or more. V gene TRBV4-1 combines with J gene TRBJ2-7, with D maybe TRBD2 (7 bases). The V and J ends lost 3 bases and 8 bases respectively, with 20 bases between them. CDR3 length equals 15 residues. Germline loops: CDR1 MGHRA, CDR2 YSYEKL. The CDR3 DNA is TGCGCCAGCAGCCACTCGGGGGGCCCGGGTTGGAAGCAGTACTTC. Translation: CASSHSGGPGWKQYF.

CDR3 loop: CASSPPPRTMRDTF. The DNA of the CDR3 is TGTGCCAGCTCACCACCACCCCGAACTATGAGGGACACCTTC. V usage is TRBV18 and J usage is TRBJ1-2; D ambiguous. Trimming left V 0 bases short and J 12 bases short, with 17 bases between. Germline values: CDR1 KGHSH, CDR2 LQKENI. The CDR3 loop spans 14 amino acids.

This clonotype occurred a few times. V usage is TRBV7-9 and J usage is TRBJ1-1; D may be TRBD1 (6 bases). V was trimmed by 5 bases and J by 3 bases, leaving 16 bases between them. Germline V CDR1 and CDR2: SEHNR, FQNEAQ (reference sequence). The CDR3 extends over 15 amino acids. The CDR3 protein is CASSAGDMRYTEAFF. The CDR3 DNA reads TGTGCCAGCAGCGCGGGGGACATGAGGTACACTGAAGCTTTCTTT. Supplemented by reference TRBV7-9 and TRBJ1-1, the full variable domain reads DTGVSQNPRHKITKRGQNVTFRCDPISEHNRLYWYRQTLGQGPEFLTYFQNEAQLEKSRLLSDRFSAERPKGSFSTLEIQRTEQGDSAMYLCASSAGDMRYTEAFFGQGTRLTVV.

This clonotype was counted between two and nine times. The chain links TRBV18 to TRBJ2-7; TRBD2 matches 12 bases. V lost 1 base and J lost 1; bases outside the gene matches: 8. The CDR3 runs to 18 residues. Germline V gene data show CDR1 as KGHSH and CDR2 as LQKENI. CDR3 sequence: CASSPRASGGARSYEQYF. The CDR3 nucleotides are TGTGCCAGCTCACCACGAGCTAGCGGGGGGGCCAGGTCCTACGAGCAGTACTTC.

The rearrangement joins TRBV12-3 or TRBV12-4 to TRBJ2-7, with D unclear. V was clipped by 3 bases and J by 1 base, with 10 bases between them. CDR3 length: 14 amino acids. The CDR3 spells CASSLLLISYEQYF. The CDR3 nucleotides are TGTGCCAGCAGTTTGCTGCTGATATCCTACGAGCAGTACTTC.

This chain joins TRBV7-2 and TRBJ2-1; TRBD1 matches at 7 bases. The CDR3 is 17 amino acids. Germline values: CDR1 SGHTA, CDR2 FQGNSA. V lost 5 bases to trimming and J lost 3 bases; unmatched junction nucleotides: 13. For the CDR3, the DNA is TGTGCCAGCAGCCCTAAAGGGGCAGGGGGTCTCTACAATGAGCAGTTCTTC. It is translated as CASSPKGAGGLYNEQFF.

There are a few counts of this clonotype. The CDR3 DNA is TGTGCCAGCAGCGTCCTAGGACAGGGGGTCAGGGACGAGCAGTACTTC. Its translation is CASSVLGQGVRDEQYF. This chain uses TRBV9 with TRBJ2-7; TRBD1 agrees at 10 bases. This CDR3 is 16 amino acids long. V shed 2 bases, J shed 5 bases, and the junction held 10 bases outside the gene matches. Germline V gives CDR1 SGDLS, CDR2 YYNGEE.

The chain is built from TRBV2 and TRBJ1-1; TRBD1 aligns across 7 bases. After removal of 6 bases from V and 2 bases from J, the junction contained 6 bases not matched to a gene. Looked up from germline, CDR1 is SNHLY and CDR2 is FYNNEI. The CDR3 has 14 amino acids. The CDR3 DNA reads TGTGCCAGCAGAGGAGACAGGGCTAACACTGAAGCTTTCTTT. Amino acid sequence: CASRGDRANTEAFF.

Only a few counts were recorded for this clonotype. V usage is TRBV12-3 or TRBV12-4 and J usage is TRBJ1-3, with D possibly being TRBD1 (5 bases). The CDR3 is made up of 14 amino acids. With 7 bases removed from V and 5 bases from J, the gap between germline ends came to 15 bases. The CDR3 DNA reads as TGTGCCAGCATCGACCGAGGGGTGAGAAACACCATATATTTT. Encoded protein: CASIDRGVRNTIYF.